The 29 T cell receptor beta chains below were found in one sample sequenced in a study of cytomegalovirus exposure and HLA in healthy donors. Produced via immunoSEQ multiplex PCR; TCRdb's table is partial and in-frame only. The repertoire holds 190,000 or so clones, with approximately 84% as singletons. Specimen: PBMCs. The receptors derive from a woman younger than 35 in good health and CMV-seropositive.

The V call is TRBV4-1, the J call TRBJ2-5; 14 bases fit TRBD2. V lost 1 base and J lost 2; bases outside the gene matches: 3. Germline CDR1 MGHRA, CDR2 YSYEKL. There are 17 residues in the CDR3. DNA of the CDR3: TGCGCCAGCAGCCAAGGACTAGCGGGGGGGTGGCAAGAGACCCAGTACTTC. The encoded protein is CASSQGLAGGWQETQYF.

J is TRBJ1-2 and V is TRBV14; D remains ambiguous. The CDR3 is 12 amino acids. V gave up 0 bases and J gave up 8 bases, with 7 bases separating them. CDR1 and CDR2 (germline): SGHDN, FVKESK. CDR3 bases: TGTGCCAGCAGCCAAGATTTCGAGGGCTACACCTTC. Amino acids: CASSQDFEGYTF.

CDR3: CASSLTGGSEAFF. CDR3 bases: TGCGCCAGCAGCTTGACAGGGGGGTCTGAAGCTTTCTTT. The chain links TRBV5-1 to TRBJ1-1; 8 nucleotides agree with TRBD1. This CDR3 region has 13 residues. CDR1 is SGHRS and CDR2 is YFSETQ in the germline V gene. The trim removed 1 base at V and 6 bases at J, leaving 2 bases unmatched. Variable domain in full (rest from reference TRBV5-1 and TRBJ1-1): KAGVTQTPRYLIKTRGQQVTLSCSPISGHRSVSWYQQTPGQGLQFLFEYFSETQRNKGNFPGRFSGRQFSNSRSEMNVSTLELGDSALYLCASSLTGGSEAFFGQGTRLTVV.

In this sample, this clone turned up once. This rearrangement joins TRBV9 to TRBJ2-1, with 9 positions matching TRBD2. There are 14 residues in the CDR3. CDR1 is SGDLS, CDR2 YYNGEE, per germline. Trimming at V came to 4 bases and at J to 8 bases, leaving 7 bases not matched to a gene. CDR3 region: CASSPERGVDEQFF. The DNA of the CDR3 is TGTGCCAGCAGCCCCGAGCGGGGGGTGGATGAGCAGTTCTTC.

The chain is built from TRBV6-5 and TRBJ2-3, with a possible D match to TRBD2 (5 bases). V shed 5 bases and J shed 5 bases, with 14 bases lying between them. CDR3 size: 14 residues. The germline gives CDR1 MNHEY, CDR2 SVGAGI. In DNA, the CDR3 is TGTGCCAGCAGTCCCCGGGGTCCTGAAGATACGCAGTATTTT. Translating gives CASSPRGPEDTQYF.

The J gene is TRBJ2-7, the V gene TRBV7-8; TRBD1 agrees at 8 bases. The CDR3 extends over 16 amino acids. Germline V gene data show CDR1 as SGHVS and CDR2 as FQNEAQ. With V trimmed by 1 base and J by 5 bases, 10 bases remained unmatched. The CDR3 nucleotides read TGTGCCAGCAGCTTAGTCGGGACAGGTAATCCCCACGAGCAGTACTTC. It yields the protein CASSLVGTGNPHEQYF.

The CDR3 DNA follows: TGCGCCAGCAGCTCGTTCGACGCAGACTCTGAAGCTTTCTTT. It codes for CASSSFDADSEAFF. The chain has TRBV5-1 and TRBJ1-1; D is unresolved. The V end lost 3 bases, the J end lost 6 bases, and 15 bases lay between the germline ends. Germline V gives CDR1 SGHRS, CDR2 YFSETQ. The CDR3 is 14 residues long.

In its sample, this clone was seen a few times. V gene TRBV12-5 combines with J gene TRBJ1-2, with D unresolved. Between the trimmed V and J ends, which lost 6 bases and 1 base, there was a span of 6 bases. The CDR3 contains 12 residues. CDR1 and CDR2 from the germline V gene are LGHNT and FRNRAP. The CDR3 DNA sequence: TGTGCTAGTGGAGAGAATAACTATGGCTACACCTTC. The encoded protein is CASGENNYGYTF.

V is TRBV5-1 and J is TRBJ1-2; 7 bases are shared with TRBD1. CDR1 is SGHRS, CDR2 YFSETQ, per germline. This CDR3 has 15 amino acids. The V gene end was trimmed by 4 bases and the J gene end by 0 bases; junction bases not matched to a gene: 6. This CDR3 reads CASSLTGEANYGYTF. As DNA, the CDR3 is TGCGCCAGCAGCCTTACAGGGGAGGCTAACTATGGCTACACCTTC. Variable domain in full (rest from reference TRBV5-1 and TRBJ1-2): KAGVTQTPRYLIKTRGQQVTLSCSPISGHRSVSWYQQTPGQGLQFLFEYFSETQRNKGNFPGRFSGRQFSNSRSEMNVSTLELGDSALYLCASSLTGEANYGYTFGSGTRLTVV.

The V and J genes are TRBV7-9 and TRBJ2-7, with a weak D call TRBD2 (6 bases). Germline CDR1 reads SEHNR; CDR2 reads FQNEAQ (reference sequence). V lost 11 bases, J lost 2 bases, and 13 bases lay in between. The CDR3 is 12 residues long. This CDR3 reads CAGGTLPYEQYF. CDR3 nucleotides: TGTGCCGGGGGGACCTTGCCCTACGAGCAGTACTTC.

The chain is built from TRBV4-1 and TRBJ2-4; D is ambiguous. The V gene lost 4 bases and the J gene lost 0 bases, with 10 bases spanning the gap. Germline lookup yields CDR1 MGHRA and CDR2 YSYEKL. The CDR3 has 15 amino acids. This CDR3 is CASSPLVVAKNIQYF. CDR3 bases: TGCGCCAGCAGCCCCCTTGTAGTAGCCAAAAACATTCAGTACTTC.

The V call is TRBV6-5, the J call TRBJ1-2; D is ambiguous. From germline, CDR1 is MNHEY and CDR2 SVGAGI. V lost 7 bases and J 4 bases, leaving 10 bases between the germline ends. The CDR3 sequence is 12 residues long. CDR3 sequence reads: CASIGVGYGYTF. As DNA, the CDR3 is TGTGCCAGCATCGGGGTGGGCTATGGCTACACCTTC.

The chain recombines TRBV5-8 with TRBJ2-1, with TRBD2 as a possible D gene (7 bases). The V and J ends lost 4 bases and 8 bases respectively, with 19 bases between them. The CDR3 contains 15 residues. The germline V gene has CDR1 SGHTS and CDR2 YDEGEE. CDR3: CASSQEKGGPYEQFF. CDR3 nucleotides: TGTGCCAGCAGCCAGGAGAAGGGGGGGCCCTATGAGCAGTTCTTC.

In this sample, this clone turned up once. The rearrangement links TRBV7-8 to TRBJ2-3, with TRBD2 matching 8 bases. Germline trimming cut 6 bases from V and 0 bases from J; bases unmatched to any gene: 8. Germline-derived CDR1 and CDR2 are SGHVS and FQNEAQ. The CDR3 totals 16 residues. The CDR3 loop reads CASSRRTSGSTDTQYF. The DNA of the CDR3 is TGTGCCAGCAGTCGCAGAACTAGCGGCAGCACAGATACGCAGTATTTT.

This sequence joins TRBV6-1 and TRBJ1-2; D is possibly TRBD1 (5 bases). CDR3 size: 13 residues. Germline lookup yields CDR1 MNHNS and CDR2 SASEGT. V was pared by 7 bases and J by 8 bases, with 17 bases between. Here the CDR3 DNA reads TGTGCCAGCATTCATCGGGGGATTGAGGGCTACACCTTC. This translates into CASIHRGIEGYTF.

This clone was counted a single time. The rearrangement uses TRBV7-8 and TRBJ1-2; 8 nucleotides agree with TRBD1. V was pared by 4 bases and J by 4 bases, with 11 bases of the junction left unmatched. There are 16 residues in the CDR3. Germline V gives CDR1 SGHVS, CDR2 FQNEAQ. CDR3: CASSSGGQGLGYGYTF. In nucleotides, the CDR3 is TGTGCCAGCAGCTCGGGAGGACAGGGTTTAGGCTATGGCTACACCTTC.

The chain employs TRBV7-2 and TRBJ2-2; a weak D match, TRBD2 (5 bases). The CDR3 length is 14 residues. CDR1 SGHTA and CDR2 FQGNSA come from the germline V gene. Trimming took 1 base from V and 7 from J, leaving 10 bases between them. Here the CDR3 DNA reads TGTGCCAGCAGCTTAGGGTTCGGGGACGGGGAGCTGTTTTTT. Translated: CASSLGFGDGELFF.

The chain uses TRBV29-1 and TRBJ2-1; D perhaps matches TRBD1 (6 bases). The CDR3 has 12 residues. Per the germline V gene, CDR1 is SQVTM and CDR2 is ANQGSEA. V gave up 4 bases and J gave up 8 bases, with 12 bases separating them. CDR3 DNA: TGCAGCGTTGGGGTCTACAGGGATGAGCAGTTCTTC. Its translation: CSVGVYRDEQFF.

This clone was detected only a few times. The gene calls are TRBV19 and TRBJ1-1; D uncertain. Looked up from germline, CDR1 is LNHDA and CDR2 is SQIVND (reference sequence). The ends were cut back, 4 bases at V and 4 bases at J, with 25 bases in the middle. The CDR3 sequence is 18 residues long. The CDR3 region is CASSSSATLPGGGTEAFF. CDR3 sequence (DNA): TGTGCCAGTAGTAGCTCAGCTACCCTCCCGGGCGGAGGCACTGAAGCTTTCTTT.

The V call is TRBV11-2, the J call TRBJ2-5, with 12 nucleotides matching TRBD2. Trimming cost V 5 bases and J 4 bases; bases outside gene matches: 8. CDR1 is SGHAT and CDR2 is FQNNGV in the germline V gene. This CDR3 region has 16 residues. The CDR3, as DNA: TGTGCCAGCAGCAGACAAGGACTAGCGGGGAGAGAGACCCAGTACTTC. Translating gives CASSRQGLAGRETQYF.

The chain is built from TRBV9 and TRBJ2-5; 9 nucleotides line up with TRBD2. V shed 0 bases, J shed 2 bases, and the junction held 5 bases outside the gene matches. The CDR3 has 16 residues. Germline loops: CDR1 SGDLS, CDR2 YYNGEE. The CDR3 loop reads CASSVAPSGEQETQYF. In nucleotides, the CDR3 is TGTGCCAGCAGCGTAGCGCCTAGCGGGGAACAAGAGACCCAGTACTTC.

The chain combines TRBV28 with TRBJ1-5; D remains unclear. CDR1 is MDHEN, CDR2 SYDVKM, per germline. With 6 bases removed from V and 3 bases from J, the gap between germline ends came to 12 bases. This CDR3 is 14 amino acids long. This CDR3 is CASSPAGFNQPQHF. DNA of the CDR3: TGTGCCAGCAGCCCGGCGGGGTTCAATCAGCCCCAGCATTTT.

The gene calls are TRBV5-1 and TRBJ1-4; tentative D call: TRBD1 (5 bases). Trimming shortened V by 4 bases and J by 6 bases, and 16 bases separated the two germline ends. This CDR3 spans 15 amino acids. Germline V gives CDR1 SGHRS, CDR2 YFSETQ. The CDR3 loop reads CASSPALGGDEKLFF. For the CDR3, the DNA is TGCGCCAGCAGCCCCGCATTGGGAGGGGATGAAAAACTGTTTTTT.

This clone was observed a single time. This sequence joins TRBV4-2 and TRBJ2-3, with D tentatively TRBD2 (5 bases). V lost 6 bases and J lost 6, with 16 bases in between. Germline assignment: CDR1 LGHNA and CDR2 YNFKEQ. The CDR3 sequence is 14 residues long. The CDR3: CASRPDSSFDTQYF. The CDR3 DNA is TGTGCCAGCAGACCGGACTCCTCATTCGATACGCAGTATTTT.

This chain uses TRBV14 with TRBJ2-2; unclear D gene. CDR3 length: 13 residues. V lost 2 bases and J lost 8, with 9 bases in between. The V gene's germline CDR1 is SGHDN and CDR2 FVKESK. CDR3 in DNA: TGTGCCAGCAGCCAAATCCTTCGGGGGGAGCTGTTTTTT. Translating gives CASSQILRGELFF.

CDR3 sequence reads: CASSYGAAVTDTQYF. DNA for the CDR3: TGTGCCAGCAGTTACGGAGCTGCAGTCACAGATACGCAGTATTTT. The rearrangement uses TRBV6-5 and TRBJ2-3; no reliable D call. V was clipped by 2 bases and J by 2 bases, with 11 bases between them. Germline CDR1 MNHEY, CDR2 SVGAGI. This CDR3 region has 15 residues.

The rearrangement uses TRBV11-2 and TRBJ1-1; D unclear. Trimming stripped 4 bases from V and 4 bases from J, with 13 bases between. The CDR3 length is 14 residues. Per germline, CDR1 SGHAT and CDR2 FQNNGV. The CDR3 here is CASSSSGWGTEAFF. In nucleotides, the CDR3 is TGTGCCAGCAGCTCAAGCGGCTGGGGCACTGAAGCTTTCTTT.

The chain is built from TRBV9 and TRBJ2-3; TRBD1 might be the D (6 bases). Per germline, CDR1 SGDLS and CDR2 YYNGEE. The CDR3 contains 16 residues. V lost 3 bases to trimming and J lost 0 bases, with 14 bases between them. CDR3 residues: CASSARTDPSTDTQYF. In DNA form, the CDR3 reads TGTGCCAGCAGCGCCCGGACAGACCCTAGCACAGATACGCAGTATTTT.

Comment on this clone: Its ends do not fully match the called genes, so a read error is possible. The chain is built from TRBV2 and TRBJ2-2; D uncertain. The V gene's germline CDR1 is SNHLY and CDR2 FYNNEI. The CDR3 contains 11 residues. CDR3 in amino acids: CASRQLSGFIF. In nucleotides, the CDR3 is TGTGCCAGCAGACAACTATCCGGGTTCATTTTT.